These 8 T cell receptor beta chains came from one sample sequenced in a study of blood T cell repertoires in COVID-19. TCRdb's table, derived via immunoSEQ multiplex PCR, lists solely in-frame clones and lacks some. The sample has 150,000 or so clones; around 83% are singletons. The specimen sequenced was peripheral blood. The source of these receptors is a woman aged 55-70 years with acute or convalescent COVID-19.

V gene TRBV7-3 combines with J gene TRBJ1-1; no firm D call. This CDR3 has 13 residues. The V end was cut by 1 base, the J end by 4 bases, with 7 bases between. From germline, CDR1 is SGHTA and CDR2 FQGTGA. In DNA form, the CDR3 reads TGTGCCAGCAGCTTAATTCCGGGCACTGAAGCTTTCTTT. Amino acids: CASSLIPGTEAFF.

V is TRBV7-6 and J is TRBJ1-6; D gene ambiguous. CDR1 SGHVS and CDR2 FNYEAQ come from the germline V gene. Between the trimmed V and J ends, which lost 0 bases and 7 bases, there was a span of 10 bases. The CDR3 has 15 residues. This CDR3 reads CASSLAPYSNSPLHF. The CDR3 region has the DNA TGTGCCAGCAGCTTAGCCCCTTACTCCAATTCACCCCTCCACTTT.

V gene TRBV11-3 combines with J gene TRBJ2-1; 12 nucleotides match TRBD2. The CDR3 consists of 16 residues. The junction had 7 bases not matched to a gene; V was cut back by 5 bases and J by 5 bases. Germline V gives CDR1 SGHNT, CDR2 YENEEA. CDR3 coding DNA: TGTGCCAGCAGCCTCGCCGGGACTAGCGGGCACAATGAGCAGTTCTTC. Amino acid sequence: CASSLAGTSGHNEQFF.

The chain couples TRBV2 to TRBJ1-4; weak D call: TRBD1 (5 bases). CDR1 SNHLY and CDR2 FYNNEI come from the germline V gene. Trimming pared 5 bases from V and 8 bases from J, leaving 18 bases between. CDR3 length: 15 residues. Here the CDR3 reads CASSLGGALREKLFF. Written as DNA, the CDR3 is TGTGCCAGCAGTTTGGGGGGAGCTTTACGGGAAAAACTGTTTTTT.

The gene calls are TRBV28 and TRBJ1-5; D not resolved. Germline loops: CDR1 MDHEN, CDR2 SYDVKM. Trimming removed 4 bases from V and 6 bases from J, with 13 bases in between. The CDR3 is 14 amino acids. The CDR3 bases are TGTGCCAGCAGTTGGTCGGCAGGTCGTCAGCCCCAGCATTTT. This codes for CASSWSAGRQPQHF.

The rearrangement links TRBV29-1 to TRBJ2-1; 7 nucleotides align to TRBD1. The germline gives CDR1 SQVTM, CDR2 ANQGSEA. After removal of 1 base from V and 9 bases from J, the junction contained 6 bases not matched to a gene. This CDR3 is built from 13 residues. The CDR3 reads CSVEGQGKAEQFF. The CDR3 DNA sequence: TGCAGCGTTGAAGGACAGGGTAAGGCTGAGCAGTTCTTC.

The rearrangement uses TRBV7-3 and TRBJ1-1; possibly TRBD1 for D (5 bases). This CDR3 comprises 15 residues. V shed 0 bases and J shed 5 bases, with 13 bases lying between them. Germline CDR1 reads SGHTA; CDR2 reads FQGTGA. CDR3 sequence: CASSLTPTRGTEAFF. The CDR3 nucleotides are TGTGCCAGCAGCTTAACCCCCACAAGGGGAACTGAAGCTTTCTTT.

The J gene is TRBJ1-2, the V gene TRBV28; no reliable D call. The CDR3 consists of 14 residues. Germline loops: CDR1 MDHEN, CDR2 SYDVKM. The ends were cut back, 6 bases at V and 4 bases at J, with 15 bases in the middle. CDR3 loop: CASRTAQNFYGYTF. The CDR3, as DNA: TGTGCCAGCAGGACGGCACAGAACTTCTATGGCTACACCTTC.